This T cell receptor beta chain was observed in a study of T cells in Graves' hyperthyroidism and ophthalmopathy. Study information: Staff took peripheral blood when the initial diagnosis was made, before any treatment began.

Template material for amplifying TCR beta CDR3 regions consisted of RNA transcripts. The TCR CDR3 first-round RT-PCR relied on the HTBI primer set. TCRdb passed the multiplex PCR reads through MiXCR, listing each CDR3 protein once. The sample has about 480,000 distinct CDR3 sequences; approximately 25% are singletons. The study excluded patients with uncontrolled infection, other autoimmune disease, pregnancy or lactation. Thyroid ultrasound and orbital computed tomography, with clinical symptoms and serum thyroxine and TRAb, informed diagnoses. The CDR3 consists of 14 residues. V trimming: 6 bases; J trimming: 5 bases; junction bases outside the gene matches: 9. In its sample, this clonotype was seen a few times.

Source material: blood. The gene calls are TRBV12-3 or TRBV12-4 and TRBJ1-2; 7 nucleotides match TRBD1. The sequence was collected from a woman in her thirties with Graves' ophthalmopathy. The CDR3 spells CASRLTGSRYGYTF. The CDR3 DNA is TGTGCCAGCAGATTGACAGGGTCACGTTATGGCTACACCTTC.